What follows describes a single T cell receptor (beta chain). Antigen: not known. Some clones are missing from TCRdb's copy, which holds only in-frame ones; the method was immunoSEQ multiplex PCR. The sample has about 92,000 clones; around 90% are singletons. The sample is drawn from a study of T cell responses to AZD1222 COVID-19 vaccine. About the research overall: Second-dose recipients at about 4 or about 12 weeks were treated as one pooled group.

V lost 0 bases and J 1 base, leaving 10 bases between the germline ends. The CDR3 totals 15 residues. The germline CDR1 and CDR2 sequences are SGHRS and YFSETQ. Study-wide results and limits: Seropositive AZD1222 recipients at baseline numbered only 5 to 7. Breadth and depth of Spike-specific TCRs rose after two AZD1222 doses. Clonal diversity may have been underestimated, and the donors were mostly white British, with more females than males.

This sequence was found in an adult in good health. The sequencing used peripheral blood, collected on day 0 of AZD1222 vaccination. V is TRBV5-1 and J is TRBJ1-1; D gene uncertain. The CDR3 loop reads CASSLDWGGNTEAFF. CDR3 sequence (DNA): TGCGCCAGCAGCTTGGACTGGGGAGGGAACACTGAAGCTTTCTTT.